The 14 T cell receptor beta chains below all came from one sample that was sequenced in a study of T cell responses to AZD1222 COVID-19 vaccine. TCRdb's table, derived via immunoSEQ multiplex PCR, lists solely in-frame clones and lacks some. This table has just under 90,000 clones, nearly 90% appearing once. This sample comprised peripheral blood, obtained on day 0 of AZD1222 vaccination. The source of these receptors is an adult in good health.

This clone showed up just once. This chain joins TRBV7-3 and TRBJ2-1; TRBD1 matches 7 bases. CDR1 and CDR2 from the germline V gene are SGHTA and FQGTGA. J was trimmed by 4 bases and V by 5 bases; bases with no gene match: 8. The CDR3 covers 15 residues. The DNA of the CDR3 is TGTGCCAGCAGCCCACCGGGACAGACTTACAATGAGCAGTTCTTC. This translates into CASSPPGQTYNEQFF.

The gene calls are TRBV30 and TRBJ1-5, with 8 bases matching TRBD1. The V segment lost 0 bases and the J segment 2 bases; nucleotides outside the gene matches: 3. This CDR3 spans 15 amino acids. Germline CDR1 GTSNPN, CDR2 SVGIG (reference sequence). The DNA of the CDR3 is TGTGCCTGGAGTGTAGCAGGGGGCGGCAATCAGCCCCAGCATTTT. Translated: CAWSVAGGGNQPQHF.

This clone was observed a few times. The V and J genes are TRBV3-1 (or the pseudogene TRBV3-2) and TRBJ2-7; the match to TRBD2 covers 13 bases. CDR1 and CDR2 (germline): LGHDT, YNNKEL (reference sequence). Trimming cost V 6 bases and J 1 base; bases outside gene matches: 12. The CDR3 totals 18 residues. The CDR3 is CASSPGTSGIDPSYEQYF. DNA of the CDR3: TGTGCCAGCAGTCCCGGGACTAGCGGGATTGACCCATCCTACGAGCAGTACTTC.

This chain joins TRBV28 and TRBJ1-2; TRBD1 might be the D (5 bases). The CDR3 extends over 15 amino acids. CDR1 and CDR2 from the germline V gene are MDHEN and SYDVKM. V was cut by 6 bases and J by 2 bases, with 16 bases left in between. CDR3 sequence (DNA): TGTGCCAGCAGGCCCGTTTGGGGGTGGAACTATGGCTACACCTTC. Encoded protein: CASRPVWGWNYGYTF.

The rearrangement links TRBV20-1 to TRBJ1-1; the match to TRBD1 covers 7 bases. Losses at the gene ends were 5 bases for V and 8 bases for J; bases not matched to a gene: 5. The CDR3 has 11 residues. Germline CDR1 is DFQATT and CDR2 is SNEGSKA (reference sequence). CDR3 sequence reads: CSAGRQGEAFF. The CDR3 bases are TGCAGTGCTGGACGACAGGGAGAAGCTTTCTTT.

This rearrangement joins TRBV19 to TRBJ2-5, with 7 bases identical to TRBD2. The CDR3 extends over 15 amino acids. V lost 4 bases to trimming and J lost 7 bases; unmatched junction nucleotides: 12. Germline V gene data show CDR1 as LNHDA and CDR2 as SQIVND (reference sequence). In DNA, the CDR3 is TGTGCCAGTAGTAACTCGCGGGAGACCGCAGGGACCCAGTACTTC. Protein product: CASSNSRETAGTQYF.

This sequence joins TRBV20-1 and TRBJ2-5; D call uncertain. The CDR3 contains 12 residues. CDR1 DFQATT and CDR2 SNEGSKA come from the germline V gene (reference sequence). V was clipped by 3 bases and J by 5 bases, with 10 bases between them. The CDR3 DNA follows: TGCAGTGCTAGTGGCGTTGGGGAGACCCAGTACTTC. This codes for CSASGVGETQYF.

This clone was counted once. CDR3 residues: CASIRDGSSYEQYF. The DNA for the CDR3 is TGTGCCAGCATAAGGGACGGAAGCTCCTACGAGCAGTACTTC. The rearrangement links TRBV2 to TRBJ2-7; D could derive from TRBD1 or TRBD2 (5 bases each). Germline V gives CDR1 SNHLY, CDR2 FYNNEI. The germline V and J ends were trimmed by 7 bases and 0 bases, with 13 bases remaining between them. There are 14 residues in the CDR3.

This sequence joins TRBV28 and TRBJ2-1, with D maybe TRBD1 (7 bases). Germline V gene data show CDR1 as MDHEN and CDR2 as SYDVKM. The CDR3 has 16 amino acids. The V and J ends lost 5 bases and 4 bases respectively, with 18 bases between them. The CDR3 loop is CASSPPGGGQYNEQFF. The CDR3 DNA is TGTGCCAGCAGTCCCCCTGGAGGGGGCCAATACAATGAGCAGTTCTTC.

The V and J genes are TRBV28 and TRBJ1-2; TRBD1 matches 10 bases. The V and J ends lost 5 bases and 2 bases, in that order; junction bases with no gene match: 2. The CDR3 length is 14 residues. From germline, CDR1 is MDHEN and CDR2 SYDVKM. CDR3 in DNA: TGTGCCAGCAGTCGGACAGGGGGAAACTATGGCTACACCTTC. This sequence encodes CASSRTGGNYGYTF.

The rearrangement links TRBV19 to TRBJ2-1, with a possible D match to TRBD2 (5 bases). The CDR3 contains 14 residues. Per the germline V gene, CDR1 is LNHDA and CDR2 is SQIVND (reference sequence). Trimming removed 7 bases at V and 7 bases at J, with 17 bases between. The CDR3, as DNA: TGTGCCAGTACCGATGGCGGTACGGGGAATGAGCAGTTCTTC. Translating gives CASTDGGTGNEQFF.

The chain joins TRBV11-2 to TRBJ1-4; the D gene is possibly TRBD1 (6 bases). V was trimmed by 4 bases and J by 2 bases, leaving 11 bases between them. Germline assignment: CDR1 SGHAT and CDR2 FQNNGV. This CDR3 has 15 residues. This CDR3 reads CASSSRGPTNEKLFF. The CDR3 region has the DNA TGTGCCAGCAGCTCCAGGGGACCCACTAATGAAAAACTGTTTTTT.

This rearrangement joins TRBV11-2 to TRBJ2-1; tentatively, D is TRBD2 (6 bases). CDR1 and CDR2 from the germline V gene are SGHAT and FQNNGV. CDR3 length equals 14 residues. Trimming removed 4 bases from V and 7 bases from J, with 14 bases in between. CDR3 nucleotide sequence: TGTGCCAGCAGCTCCGCGGGAAATCGGAATGAGCAGTTCTTC. Encoded protein: CASSSAGNRNEQFF.

There are a few counts of this clone. J is TRBJ2-7 and V is TRBV15; no reliable D call. Per the germline V gene, CDR1 is LNHNV and CDR2 is YYDKDF (reference sequence). Trimming pared 0 bases from V and 3 bases from J, leaving 6 bases between. The CDR3 totals 13 residues. The CDR3 bases are TGTGCCACCAGCAGAGAACGGAGCTACGAGCAGTACTTC. Translation gives CATSRERSYEQYF. The full variable domain, in which reference TRBV15 and TRBJ2-7 provide the parts outside the CDR3, is DAMVIQNPRYQVTQFGKPVTLSCSQTLNHNVMYWYQQKSSQAPKLLFHYYDKDFNNEADTPDNFQSRRPNTSFCFLDIRSPGLGDTAMYLCATSRERSYEQYFGPGTRLTVT.